This is a list of T cell receptor beta chains from one sample in a study of blood T cells in healthy people across ages. In TCRdb, the 5' RACE reads were re-called with MiXCR into one record per CDR3 protein. The sample has about a million distinct CDR3 sequences; roughly 52% are singletons. What was sequenced was blood. The receptors stem from a man aged 25-45 years in good health. Each CDR3 is given with its conserved first and last residue. Each record gives: CDR3 DNA, CDR3 protein, J gene, clone size, D gene, V gene. D genes are given only for firm matches. Not all rows give a size; the values are once, few, many and, for expanded clones, a class.

TGTGCCATCAGTGGGTCAGGGGGCCGGAACACTGAAGCTTTCTTT,CAISGSGGRNTEAFF,TRBJ1-1,.,TRBD1,TRBV10-3
TGCAGCGTTGACGGGGGCCCTGGCGATCAGCCCCAGCATTTT,CSVDGGPGDQPQHF,TRBJ1-5,few,.,TRBV29-1
TGTGCCATCAGTGAGGGGAAGGGCAGGGAGACCCAGTACTTC,CAISEGKGRETQYF,TRBJ2-5,.,.,TRBV10-3
TGTGCCAGCAGTCAACAGAGGACAGCATTCTCCTACGAGCAGTACTTC,CASSQQRTAFSYEQYF,TRBJ2-7,.,.,TRBV27
TGTGCCAGCAGTGATCCCCCTCAAGAGACCCAGTACTTC,CASSDPPQETQYF,TRBJ2-5,few,.,TRBV25-1
TGTGCCAGCAGTTACTCGTATGGGGAACCCTACAATGAGCAGTTCTTC,CASSYSYGEPYNEQFF,TRBJ2-1,few,.,TRBV6-5
TGTGCCAGCAGCCCGGACAGACTACAAGAGACCCAGTACTTC,CASSPDRLQETQYF,TRBJ2-5,.,.,TRBV6-2/TRBV6-3
TGTGCCAGCAACAGGGGGGGTCAGCCCCAGCATTTT,CASNRGGQPQHF,TRBJ1-5,few,TRBD1,TRBV6-6
TGCAGCGCCAGATATGGGGATCAGCCCCAGCATTTT,CSARYGDQPQHF,TRBJ1-5,few,.,TRBV29-1
TGTGCCAGCACTAGGACAGTCAACGAGCAGTACTTC,CASTRTVNEQYF,TRBJ2-7,few,.,TRBV6-1
TGTGCCAGCAGTCTTACAGGGCCCGGAAATGAAAAACTGTTTTTT,CASSLTGPGNEKLFF,TRBJ1-4,.,.,TRBV25-1
TGTGCCAGCAGCTTAACGGGGGGGATCACCGGGGAGCTGTTTTTT,CASSLTGGITGELFF,TRBJ2-2,.,TRBD2,TRBV7-2
TGTGCCAGCAGCTTGCCTCCGTGGCAGACCCCTTTGCCCAAAAACATTCAGTACTTC,CASSLPPWQTPLPKNIQYF,TRBJ2-4,.,.,TRBV7-2
TGTGTCAGCAGTCCACAACGGACTACCACAGATACGCAGTATTTT,CVSSPQRTTTDTQYF,TRBJ2-3,.,.,TRBV12-3/TRBV12-4
TGTGCCAGCAGCCAAGATCCCAGGGGGAACAATGAGCAGTTCTTC,CASSQDPRGNNEQFF,TRBJ2-1,.,TRBD1,TRBV3-1
TGTGCCAGCAGCCAGATTCGGAAGGGGTCTGGGGCCAACGTCCTGACTTTC,CASSQIRKGSGANVLTF,TRBJ2-6,few,.,TRBV4-2
TGTGCCAGCAGCTTATTAGGGGGCCTGGGTGAGCAGTACTTC,CASSLLGGLGEQYF,TRBJ2-7,.,TRBD1,TRBV7-9
TGTGCCAGCAGCTTACGGGGACGGGACAGGGTTAGCGAGCAGTACTTC,CASSLRGRDRVSEQYF,TRBJ2-7,.,TRBD1,TRBV7-2
TGTGCCAGCAGCCTGGATGAACAGGGCTTCTCCTACGAGCAGTACTTC,CASSLDEQGFSYEQYF,TRBJ2-7,few,.,TRBV28
TGCAGCGGTAGCCATGGGTATGGCTACACCTTC,CSGSHGYGYTF,TRBJ1-2,.,.,TRBV29-1
TGTGCCAGCAGTTGGAAGGCGCGGCGCACAGATACGCAGTATTTT,CASSWKARRTDTQYF,TRBJ2-3,few,.,TRBV6-5
TGTGCCAGCAGCGTACGGGGAATCTACCCCTACGAGCAGTACTTC,CASSVRGIYPYEQYF,TRBJ2-7,.,.,TRBV9
TGCAGTGCTAGGCACTCGGGACAGGTGACTAGCGGGAGCCCCTACGAGCAGTACTTC,CSARHSGQVTSGSPYEQYF,TRBJ2-7,few,TRBD2,TRBV20-1
TGTGCCAGCAGGGGACAGGCCGCGAACACTGAAGCTTTCTTT,CASRGQAANTEAFF,TRBJ1-1,.,TRBD1,TRBV12-3/TRBV12-4
TGTGCCAGCAGCCGGCGGGTGGCGGGTGAAGCTTTCTTT,CASSRRVAGEAFF,TRBJ1-1,.,.,TRBV7-2
TGTGCCAGCAGCTTAGAGGACAGGGGCCAAGAGACCCAGTACTTC,CASSLEDRGQETQYF,TRBJ2-5,few,TRBD1,TRBV7-2